This T cell receptor (beta chain) derives from a study of cytomegalovirus exposure and HLA in healthy donors. This clone was seen only a few times. This CDR3 region has 11 residues. Per the germline V gene, CDR1 is DFQATT and CDR2 is SNEGSKA (reference sequence). The PCR used 60 Vbeta and 13 Jbeta primers. The table came from immunoSEQ multiplex PCR; TCRdb's copy has only in-frame clones and leaves some out. The repertoire holds about 100,000 clones, with approximately 72% as singletons. The origin of this receptor is a middle-aged man in good health and CMV-seropositive. Sequenced input: PBMCs. This chain joins TRBV20-1 and TRBJ2-5; D not resolved. Near its end, the DNA agrees better with TRBJ2-7, so the J call may be wrong. CDR3 nucleotides: TGCAGTGCTAGAGGCGACTACGAGCAGTACTTC. Residues: CSARGDYEQYF.